Described below is a single T cell receptor beta chain sequence and its context. Its specificity is not known. This specimen comes from a study of a mutant IDH1 vaccine in newly diagnosed glioma. Overall study context: Vaccination started 4-6 weeks after radiotherapy alone, or with temozolomide cycles. Patients were pretreated with radiotherapy, temozolomide, or both, mostly both. The treated group averaged approximately 42 years old and was around 62% male, about 40% female.

Specified time point: week 23, last vaccination. One vaccine dose held 300 ug of mutant IDH1 20-mer peptide and came with topical imiquimod. Using immunoSEQ multiplex PCR, the repertoire was profiled, and TCRdb retains in-frame clones only, with some absent. Here the sample spans approximately 44,000 clones, approximately 84% being singletons. This sample comprised PBMCs, obtained from a glioma patient whose treatment included an IDH1 peptide vaccine. This TCR came from a young woman with glioma. Some clones in this sample may be carry-over from other donors' samples.

The CDR3 here is CSVPGTGSYEQYF. CDR3 DNA: TGCAGCGTCCCCGGGACAGGGTCCTACGAGCAGTACTTC. The chain joins TRBV29-1 to TRBJ2-7, with TRBD1 matching over 9 bases. V lost 6 bases to trimming and J lost 1 base; unmatched junction nucleotides: 4. Germline CDR1 SQVTM, CDR2 ANQGSEA. The CDR3 contains 13 residues.